This TCR beta chain was obtained from a study of Graves' ophthalmopathy and Graves' hyperthyroidism. Study-level findings and limits: The model predicted ophthalmopathy progression with 60% to 71% sensitivity and around 72% specificity.

Germline lookup yields CDR1 SGHTA and CDR2 FQGNSA. V gave up 3 bases and J gave up 2 bases, with 10 bases separating them. The CDR3 loop spans 14 amino acids. Excluded: other autoimmune disease, uncontrolled infection, pregnancy or lactation. PBMCs were isolated by Ficoll-Paque density gradient centrifugation, using approximately 11 ml of fresh peripheral blood as the starting material. This clonotype was counted ten times or more. Its antigen is still unknown. Amplification of the TCR beta CDR3 regions used RNA transcripts (as template). HTBI primers served in a first-round RT-PCR, which a second-round multiplex PCR followed. MiXCR was run by TCRdb on the multiplex PCR reads, yielding one entry per CDR3 protein. Of under 800,000 distinct CDR3 sequences in the sample, 22% are singletons; the top ten hold approximately 7%.

Sequencing was performed on peripheral blood. The sequence came from a woman under 30 with stable Graves' hyperthyroidism. Some clones in this sample may be carry-over from other donors' samples. The gene calls are TRBV7-2 and TRBJ1-2; D ambiguous. In DNA, the CDR3 is TGTGCCAGCAGCTTTCTCGGAACGAACTATGGCTACACCTTC. This encodes CASSFLGTNYGYTF.